The rows below give T cell receptor beta chains drawn from one sample of a study of shared clonotypes between healthy human individuals. The repertoire was sequenced with immunoSEQ multiplex PCR; TCRdb's copy has only in-frame clones and lacks some. The table has about 2.4 million clones, around nine tenths seen once. The sequencing input was naive CD4+ T cells sorted from blood. The receptors were gathered from a young man in good health. The CDR3 runs from the conserved cysteine through the conserved F or W. The D gene is left open where the match is weak. Some rows mark clone size as missing; the rest say once, few, many or name a class of expanded clone.

j_call clone_size d_call v_call cdr3_nt cdr3_aa
TRBJ1-5 - - TRBV30 TGTGCCTGGAGTGTACGTGGTAGCAATCAGCCCCAGCATTTT CAWSVRGSNQPQHF
TRBJ1-1 - TRBD1 TRBV5-1 TGCGCCAGCAGCTTGGGCATGGGTTACAGGGGAGCCGCTGAAGCTTTCTTT CASSLGMGYRGAAEAFF
TRBJ2-1 - TRBD1 TRBV4-1 TGCGCCAGCAGCCATCGTCGGGAGACAGGGGCCTACAATGAGCAGTTCTTC CASSHRRETGAYNEQFF
TRBJ2-1 - TRBD1 TRBV7-2 TGTGCCAGCAGCTTGGCCGGGACAGGGGGGCTGGATGAGCAGTTCTTC CASSLAGTGGLDEQFF
TRBJ2-2 - - TRBV5-4 TGTGCCAGCACCGCCTCAATTTCCTTAAACACCGGGGAGCTGTTTTTT CASTASISLNTGELFF
TRBJ1-1 - TRBD1 TRBV5-1 TGCGCCAGCAGCTTAGGGGGCACCACTGAAGCTTTCTTT CASSLGGTTEAFF
TRBJ1-5 once - TRBV18 TGTGCCAGCTCACGTACAGGTAGCAATCAGCCCCAGCATTTT CASSRTGSNQPQHF
TRBJ2-2 - - TRBV6-6 TGTGCCAGCAGGGCATACACCGGGGAGCTGTTTTTT CASRAYTGELFF
TRBJ2-7 - - TRBV5-1 TGCGCCAGCAGCTTGGTACAGGGTCGCGAGCAGTACTTC CASSLVQGREQYF
TRBJ2-7 - - TRBV7-9 TGTGCCAGCAGCTTAGGCGGACCCCAATACGAGCAGTACTTC CASSLGGPQYEQYF
TRBJ2-7 - - TRBV19 TGTGCCAGTAGTATGGGGGACGGAACCTACGAGCAGTACTTC CASSMGDGTYEQYF
TRBJ1-2 - - TRBV30 TGTGCCTGGAGTGGCACACAGAGGATGAGTGGCTACACCTTC CAWSGTQRMSGYTF
TRBJ2-3 - TRBD2 TRBV19 TGTGCCAGTACCTTAGGAGGCGGGACTAGCGGGAGCACAGATACGCAGTATTTT CASTLGGGTSGSTDTQYF
TRBJ1-2 - TRBD1 TRBV6-5 TGTGCCAGCCGGAGGACAGGGCCTGACTATGGCTACACCTTC CASRRTGPDYGYTF
TRBJ1-2 - - TRBV19 TGTGCCAGTAGTGTCGGGACGGCAAACTATGGCTACACCTTC CASSVGTANYGYTF
TRBJ1-5 - TRBD1 TRBV6-5 TGTGCCAGCAGTTCCCAGACAGGGGTAGGTCAGCCCCAGCATTTT CASSSQTGVGQPQHF
TRBJ1-2 - - TRBV2 TGTGCCAGCAGATCTGACAGGCTCGGCTATGGCTACACCTTC CASRSDRLGYGYTF
TRBJ2-7 - TRBD2 TRBV5-6 TGTGCCAGCAGCTGGGGACTAGCGGGAGGTACCTACGAGCAGTACTTC CASSWGLAGGTYEQYF
TRBJ2-7 - TRBD2 TRBV30 TGTGCCTCATTCGGGGGGACCGCTTACGGCTCCTACGAGCAGTACTTC CASFGGTAYGSYEQYF
TRBJ2-7 - TRBD2 TRBV5-1 TGCGCCAGCAGCCGGGCTAGCGGGACCTACGAGCAGTACTTC CASSRASGTYEQYF
TRBJ2-2 - - TRBV28 TGTGCCAGCAGGGGGACGTGGCAAGCCGGGGAGCTGTTTTTT CASRGTWQAGELFF
TRBJ2-3 - - TRBV18 TGTGCCAGCTCACCAACGGGGGCTAGCAGCACAGATACGCAGTATTTT CASSPTGASSTDTQYF
TRBJ2-1 - - TRBV27 TGTGCCAGCAGTTTATTGGGCGTAAACAATGAGCAGTTCTTC CASSLLGVNNEQFF
TRBJ2-7 - TRBD1 TRBV30 TGTGCCTGGACTAACAGGGGCGCCGAGCAGTACTTC CAWTNRGAEQYF
TRBJ1-6 - - TRBV7-2 TGTGCCAGCAGCGCCCCGGGGTCCTATAATTCACCCCTCCACTTT CASSAPGSYNSPLHF
TRBJ2-7 - - TRBV6-6 TGTGCCAGCAGTCGGGACTTCTTTGGGGAGCAGTACTTC CASSRDFFGEQYF
TRBJ2-4 - TRBD1 TRBV7-2 TGTGCCAGCAGCCCCCAGACAGGGAAGCCCAAAAACATTCAGTACTTC CASSPQTGKPKNIQYF
TRBJ1-5 - - TRBV7-9 TGTGCCAGCAGCGCACGACAGTTTGAGCCCCAGCATTTT CASSARQFEPQHF
TRBJ1-6 few - TRBV28 TGTGCCAGCAGCGATCGTAGTTCACCCCTCCACTTT CASSDRSSPLHF
TRBJ2-3 - TRBD2 TRBV15 TGTGCCACCAGCAGCTCTAGCGGGAGCTCAGATACGCAGTATTTT CATSSSSGSSDTQYF
TRBJ1-4 few TRBD1 TRBV6-5 TGTGCCAGCAGACAGGGGTCATCCGAAAAACTGTTTTTT CASRQGSSEKLFF
TRBJ2-7 - TRBD2 TRBV27 TGTGCCAGCAGTTTAATAGCCGGGACTAGCGGGACATATTACGAGCAGTACTTC CASSLIAGTSGTYYEQYF
TRBJ1-5 - - TRBV5-6 TGTGCCAGCAGCTTGGGAGGGGCTAGTCAGCCCCAGCATTTT CASSLGGASQPQHF
TRBJ2-5 - - TRBV28 TGTGCCAGCAGTTTGAGTCTAGCGCTTCAAGAGACCCAGTACTTC CASSLSLALQETQYF
TRBJ2-7 - TRBD1 TRBV2 TGTGCCAGCAGTGACAGACAGGGGGCGGGCGAGCAGTACTTC CASSDRQGAGEQYF
TRBJ2-1 - - TRBV14 TGTGCCAGCAGCCAAGATCTTTACAACTACAATGAGCAGTTCTTC CASSQDLYNYNEQFF
TRBJ1-2 - - TRBV5-4 TGTGCCAGCCAAGGGGAGTTTCTAGATGGCTACACCTTC CASQGEFLDGYTF
TRBJ2-7 - TRBD1 TRBV5-1 TGCGCCAGCAGCGCCCAGGGACAGGGGATATCCTACGAGCAGTACTTC CASSAQGQGISYEQYF
TRBJ2-7 - - TRBV25-1 TGTGCCAGCAGTGAAACAGGGCTCGCCTACGAGCAGTACTTC CASSETGLAYEQYF